This T cell receptor beta chain is from a study of T cells in Graves' hyperthyroidism and ophthalmopathy. This clonotype has at least ten counts. What it recognizes is unknown. Fresh peripheral blood, under 13 ml, yielded the PBMCs. TCR beta CDR3 regions were amplified from RNA transcripts. The HTBI primer set was used in a first-round RT-PCR of the TCR CDR3. TCRdb ran MiXCR on the multiplex PCR reads and lists one entry per CDR3 protein. The sample holds approximately 400,000 distinct CDR3 sequences; approximately 12% are singletons and the top ten take around 21%. Findings of the study overall: Before onset, ophthalmopathy was predicted by the model a median approximately 6.6 months earlier. Most clonotypes expanded in thyroid above 0.001 were likewise present in blood.

Trimming took 6 bases from V and 3 from J, leaving 8 bases between them. This CDR3 is built from 12 residues. The rearrangement joins TRBV12-3 or TRBV12-4 to TRBJ1-1; D is ambiguous. The receptor was derived from a young man with Graves' hyperthyroidism that later progressed to Graves' ophthalmopathy. The sequenced material came from blood. CDR3 sequence (DNA): TGTGCCAGCAGCCGACGGGACACTGAAGCTTTCTTT. Its protein product is CASSRRDTEAFF.